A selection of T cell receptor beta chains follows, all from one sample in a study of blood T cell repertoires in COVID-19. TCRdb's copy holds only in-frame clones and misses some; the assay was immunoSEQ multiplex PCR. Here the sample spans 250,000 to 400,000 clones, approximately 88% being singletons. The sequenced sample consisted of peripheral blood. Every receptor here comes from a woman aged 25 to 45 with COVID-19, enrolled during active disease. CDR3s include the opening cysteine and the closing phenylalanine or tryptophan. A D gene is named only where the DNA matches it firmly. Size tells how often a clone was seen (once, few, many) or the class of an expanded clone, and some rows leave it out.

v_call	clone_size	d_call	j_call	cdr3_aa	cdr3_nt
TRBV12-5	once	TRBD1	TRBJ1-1	CASGLQGSGTEAFF	TGTGCTAGTGGTTTACAGGGGTCGGGCACTGAAGCTTTCTTT
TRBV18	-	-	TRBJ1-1	CASSPVGWGATEAFF	TGTGCCAGCTCACCTGTTGGCTGGGGAGCCACTGAAGCTTTCTTT
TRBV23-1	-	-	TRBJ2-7	CASPPPFLTGATYEQYF	TGCGCCAGCCCTCCCCCCTTTCTGACAGGAGCGACCTACGAGCAGTACTTC
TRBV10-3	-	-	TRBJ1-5	CAISESWGGGNQPQHF	TGTGCCATCAGTGAGTCTTGGGGGGGAGGCAATCAGCCCCAGCATTTT
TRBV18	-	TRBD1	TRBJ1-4	CASSPGQAEKLFF	TGTGCCAGCTCACCTGGACAGGCTGAAAAACTGTTTTTT
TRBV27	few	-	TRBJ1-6	CASSFRTANSPLHF	TGTGCCAGCAGTTTTAGGACTGCGAATTCACCCCTCCACTTT
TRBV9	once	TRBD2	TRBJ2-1	CASSGTSGVNEQFF	TGTGCCAGCAGCGGGACTAGCGGGGTCAATGAGCAGTTCTTC
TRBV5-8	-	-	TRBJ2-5	CASSPTGQRGTQYF	TGTGCCAGCAGTCCTACGGGACAACGGGGGACCCAGTACTTC
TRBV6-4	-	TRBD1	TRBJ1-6	CASSDSSQGFTPLHF	TGTGCCAGCAGTGACTCGTCACAGGGGTTTACACCCCTCCACTTT
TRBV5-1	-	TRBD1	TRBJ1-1	CASSGGTGGNEAFF	TGCGCCAGCAGCGGCGGGACAGGGGGGAATGAAGCTTTCTTT
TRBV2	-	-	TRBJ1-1	CASSERESAFF	TGTGCCAGCAGTGAACGGGAGTCGGCTTTCTTT
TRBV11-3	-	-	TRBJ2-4	CASSLDLNGRGYSKNIQYF	TGTGCCAGCAGCTTAGATCTTAATGGAAGGGGGTATTCCAAAAACATTCAGTACTTC
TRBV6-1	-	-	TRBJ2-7	CASSEYRPPLDYEQYF	TGTGCCAGCAGTGAATATCGCCCCCCCTTAGACTACGAGCAGTACTTC